This TCR beta chain was found in a study of regulatory T cells in long-lasting Graves disease. Study-wide points: Only a small sample size was used, which may have cut accuracy. Newly diagnosed Graves' patients had higher TCR diversity than persistent ones.

Notes on this clonotype: Its antigen is unidentified.

The germline V gene encodes CDR1 KGHSH and CDR2 LQKENI. The CDR3 is 16 residues long. The V and J ends lost 2 bases and 3 bases respectively, with 17 bases between them. Time point described: persistent/refractory GD, antithyroid drugs over 5 years with positive TRAb. PBMCs provided the RNA from which the TCR library was made. Through Arm-PCR of CDR3 regions and iRepertoire HTBI primers, TCR beta libraries were built. TCRdb recomputed calls from the multiplex PCR reads with MiXCR, one row per CDR3 protein. The table has hundreds of thousands of distinct CDR3 sequences, roughly a fifth seen once. Sequencing used peripheral blood mononuclear cells (PBMCs), obtained when the disease was refractory, from a patient treated with antithyroid drugs. This chain connects TRBV18 to TRBJ2-7; D not resolved. The receptor comes from a female donor with Graves disease. CDR3 bases: TGTGCCAGCTCACCAGCGACCCGCGCCAGATACTACGAGCAGTACTTC. Protein product: CASSPATRARYYEQYF.